The table lists the clone carrying this T cell receptor (beta chain) with many counts. Its specificity is unknown. Original handling: To classify distant metastasis in papillary thyroid cancer, a model was built from CDR3 differences across clinicopathological groups. TCRdb reprocessed the PCR reads via MiXCR. The V and J calls were not made by the authors but by TCRdb's processing. The data show about 92,000 clones, 15% seen once. V was pared by 10 bases and J by 0 bases, with 19 bases between. The germline CDR1 and CDR2 sequences are LNHDA and SQIVND (reference sequence). CDR3 size: 17 residues. The data belong to a study of metastatic and nonmetastatic thyroid tumors. About the study: Repertoires of blood and of tissue (tumor or nodule) from malignant and benign thyroid patients were compared. The study's findings and limits: Malignant thyroid tumors reportedly exceeded benign nodules significantly in TCR beta diversity, with the difference appearing in blood and tumor.

Thyroid surgery took place with no prior treatment in any patient. The chain combines TRBV19 with TRBJ2-6, with D perhaps matching TRBD1 (6 bases). Input material: blood. The source of this sequence is a female donor with papillary thyroid cancer or a benign thyroid nodule (not recorded which). Some clones in this sample may be carry-over from other donors' samples. For the CDR3, the DNA is TGTGCCACGGGGAAGTGGGGGCGACACTCTGGGGCCAACGTCCTGACTTTC. Translation gives CATGKWGRHSGANVLTF.